Listed here is a single T cell receptor beta chain. The antigen is undetermined. The primer mix had 60 Vbeta and 13 Jbeta primers. The assay was immunoSEQ multiplex PCR, and TCRdb's table has in-frame clones only and misses some. The data hold 150,000 to 200,000 clones, with approximately 82% observed a single time. This specimen comes from a study of cytomegalovirus exposure and HLA in healthy donors. Overall study results and limits: Follow-up analysis found HLA locus-dependent TCR association rates, highest for DRB1 and lowest for HLA-C. TCR beta chains numbering more than 150 were designated cytomegalovirus-associated.

CDR3 size: 13 residues. Trimming took off 6 bases at V and 5 bases at J, with 14 bases between the two ends. Germline-derived CDR1 and CDR2 are MDHEN and SYDVKM. The chain uses TRBV28 and TRBJ2-7; D may be TRBD1 (6 bases). Sequenced: PBMCs. The source is a woman between 35 and 50 years old in good health and CMV-seropositive. CDR3 in amino acids: CASRVTGSHEQYF. The CDR3 DNA reads as TGTGCCAGCAGGGTAACAGGGAGCCACGAGCAGTACTTC.